These 10 T cell receptor beta chains originate from one sample sequenced in a study of T cells in Graves' hyperthyroidism and ophthalmopathy. Amplification of TCR beta CDR3 regions used RNA as the template. With the HTBI primer set, the TCR CDR3 went through a first round of RT-PCR. TCRdb fed the multiplex PCR reads into MiXCR, producing one record per CDR3 protein. The data hold over 500,000 distinct CDR3 sequences, with about 16% observed a single time. Sequencing was done on a sample of blood. The source of these receptors is a woman aged 25 to 45 with Graves' ophthalmopathy.

Ten or more counts support this clonotype. The genes are TRBV20-1 and TRBJ2-5, with TRBD2 matching 14 bases. The CDR3 length is 15 residues. V shed 5 bases, J shed 5 bases, and the junction held 7 bases outside the gene matches. Germline V gene data show CDR1 as DFQATT and CDR2 as SNEGSKA (reference sequence). CDR3: CSAGTSGRRRETQYF. CDR3 DNA sequence: TGCAGTGCTGGGACTAGCGGGAGAAGGAGGGAGACCCAGTACTTC.

This clonotype was seen repeatedly, ten times or more. The V call is TRBV7-9, the J call TRBJ2-3, with 7 bases matching TRBD1. Germline V gene sequence: CDR1 SEHNR, CDR2 FQNEAQ (reference sequence). V was pared by 1 base and J by 4 bases, with 8 bases of the junction left unmatched. The CDR3 sequence is 16 residues long. The CDR3 loop reads CASSLVTGAAADTQYF. CDR3 DNA sequence: TGTGCCAGCAGCTTAGTCACAGGGGCGGCGGCAGATACGCAGTATTTT.

This chain links TRBV7-9 with TRBJ2-3; the match to TRBD2 covers 8 bases. Germline lookup yields CDR1 SEHNR and CDR2 FQNEAQ (reference sequence). With V trimmed by 8 bases and J by 2 bases, 6 bases remained unmatched. The CDR3 has 14 amino acids. The CDR3 region is CASGLAGPTDTQYF. Here the CDR3 DNA reads TGTGCCAGCGGATTAGCGGGACCCACAGATACGCAGTATTTT.

V usage is TRBV6-1 and J usage is TRBJ1-5; TRBD1 matches 7 bases. Losses at the gene ends were 5 bases for V and 5 bases for J; bases not matched to a gene: 6. CDR1 and CDR2 (germline): MNHNS, SASEGT. The length of the CDR3 is 14 residues. CDR3 region: CASSLTGVDQPQHF. The CDR3 DNA is TGTGCCAGCAGTTTAACAGGGGTTGATCAGCCCCAGCATTTT.

V is TRBV4-1 and J is TRBJ2-3; possibly TRBD1 or TRBD2 for D (5 bases each). The CDR3 is made up of 17 amino acids. The germline gives CDR1 MGHRA, CDR2 YSYEKL. V was cut by 3 bases and J by 2 bases, with 18 bases left in between. The CDR3 sequence is CASSHALRDRNTDTQYF. As DNA, the CDR3 is TGCGCCAGCAGCCATGCCCTCCGGGACCGAAACACAGATACGCAGTATTTT.

This clonotype was counted a few times. V gene TRBV9 combines with J gene TRBJ2-5; D is unclear. Trimming pared 3 bases from V and 11 bases from J, leaving 11 bases between. Germline CDR1 and CDR2: SGDLS and YYNGEE. CDR3 length: 11 residues. In DNA form, the CDR3 reads TGTGCCAGCAGCGACTCGGGCCAACAGTACTTC. Translating it yields CASSDSGQQYF.

Remarks on this clonotype: This may come from a read error, since a much larger clone is one base off. This CDR3 reads CAGSEQGGTLYEQYF. The CDR3 bases are TGTGCCGGCTCAGAACAGGGGGGCACCCTCTACGAGCAGTACTTC. The chain employs TRBV18 and TRBJ2-7; the match to TRBD1 covers 8 bases. The CDR3 loop spans 15 amino acids. CDR1 KGHSH and CDR2 LQKENI come from the germline V gene.

This clonotype was observed many times. This chain links TRBV6-2 or TRBV6-3 with TRBJ2-1, with D unresolved. V was shortened by 6 bases and J by 4 bases, with 19 bases between the two germline ends. This CDR3 is 16 amino acids long. In germline, CDR1 is MNHEY, CDR2 SVGEGT. In nucleotides, the CDR3 is TGTGCCAGCAGGCCCAAAAGTGGGATAGGGTACAATGAGCAGTTCTTC. It specifies CASRPKSGIGYNEQFF.

This clonotype was seen only a few times. The rearrangement uses TRBV29-1 and TRBJ1-1; no firm D call. V was shortened by 1 base and J by 5 bases, with 11 bases between the two germline ends. Germline-derived CDR1 and CDR2 are SQVTM and ANQGSEA. This CDR3 contains 13 residues. The CDR3 protein is CSVEGKVGTEAFF. CDR3 in DNA: TGCAGCGTTGAAGGGAAAGTGGGGACTGAAGCTTTCTTT. The full variable domain, rest sourced from reference TRBV29-1 and TRBJ1-1, is SAVISQKPSRDICQRGTSLTIQCQVDSQVTMMFWYRQQPGQSLTLIATANQGSEATYESGFVIDKFPISRPNLTFSTLTVSNMSPEDSSIYLCSVEGKVGTEAFFGQGTRLTVV.

The rearrangement uses TRBV6-4 and TRBJ2-2; 7 bases align to TRBD2. This CDR3 region has 16 residues. Losses at the gene ends were 0 bases for V and 6 bases for J; bases not matched to a gene: 7. Germline V lookup: CDR1 MRHNA, CDR2 SNTAGT. The CDR3 bases are TGTGCCAGCAGTGACTCTGGCGGGAGTGATGCCGGGGAGCTGTTTTTT. Translated: CASSDSGGSDAGELFF.